Below, one T cell receptor (beta chain) is given with its context. This specimen belongs to a study of T cell responses to AZD1222 COVID-19 vaccine. Profiled with immunoSEQ multiplex PCR; TCRdb holds only in-frame clones, not every one. Of about 140,000 clones in the sample, more than 70% were seen once. Sample: peripheral blood, taken on day 0 of AZD1222 vaccination. This TCR came from an adult in good health.

In nucleotides, the CDR3 is TGTGCCAGCAGCTCATCCAGGGGGAGCTCCTACAATGAGCAGTTCTTC. The encoded protein is CASSSSRGSSYNEQFF. V usage is TRBV7-2 and J usage is TRBJ2-1; 7 bases match TRBD1. Per the germline V gene, CDR1 is SGHTA and CDR2 is FQGNSA. Germline trimming cut 4 bases from V and 0 bases from J; bases unmatched to any gene: 6. This CDR3 contains 16 residues.